The rows below give T cell receptor beta chains drawn from one sample of a study of breast tumors, draining lymph nodes, adjacent tissues. Each CDR3 protein is one row after TCRdb ran MiXCR on the multiplex PCR reads. Of 66,000 or so distinct CDR3 sequences listed, 43% were seen once; the top ten hold 8.4%. Sequences were obtained from breast tumor tissue. These receptors were obtained from a female donor with breast cancer. Some clones in this sample may be carry-over from other donors' samples. The CDR3 runs from the conserved cysteine through the conserved F or W. A D gene is named only where the DNA matches it firmly. Some rows have no size entry. The others give once, few or many, or a class for an expanded clone.

J gene,D gene,clone size,V gene,CDR3 DNA,CDR3 protein
TRBJ2-3,NA,many,TRBV15,TGTGCCACCAGCAGAGATCTTCGGCTGCGGGTACACACAGATACGCAGTATTTT,CATSRDLRLRVHTDTQYF
TRBJ1-4,NA,few,TRBV19,TGTGCCAGTAGTAGGGTGGGGGGGGTTGAAAAACTGTTTTTT,CASSRVGGVEKLFF
TRBJ1-5,NA,many,TRBV5-1,TGCGCCAGCAGCCTGGACAGTTATAGCAATCAGCCCCAGCATTTT,CASSLDSYSNQPQHF
TRBJ2-3,NA,many,TRBV20-1,TGCAGTGCTAGAGATGGGAAGGGGACAGATACGCAGTATTTT,CSARDGKGTDTQYF
TRBJ2-5,TRBD2,NA,TRBV7-9,TGTGCCAGCAGCTCCCTGGACGGGGGGGGAGAAGAGACCCAGTACTTC,CASSSLDGGGEETQYF
TRBJ2-2,TRBD2,many,TRBV7-3,TGTGCCAGCAGCTTAAGACAAGCGGGAGGGTTCGCGAACACCGGGGAGCTGTTTTTT,CASSLRQAGGFANTGELFF
TRBJ1-4,NA,NA,TRBV9,TGTGCCAGCAGCGTCACCGGGAGGTATTTTCGCCAAAAACTGTTTTTT,CASSVTGRYFRQKLFF
TRBJ2-3,TRBD2,many,TRBV5-6,TGTGCCAGCAGCTTGGCCTGGCTAGCGGGACCCATATCTAGCACAGATACGCAGTATTTT,CASSLAWLAGPISSTDTQYF
TRBJ2-3,NA,many,TRBV10-3,TGTGCCATCAGTGAGTCGGGGAGACAGGACACAGATACGCAGTATTTT,CAISESGRQDTDTQYF
TRBJ2-6,NA,NA,TRBV5-1,TGCGCCAGCAGCAGGGGACCTGGGGCCAACGTCCTGACTTTC,CASSRGPGANVLTF
TRBJ1-5,NA,many,TRBV19,TGTGCCAGTACCCCCCTAGGCACATTTAGCAATCAGCCCCAGCATTTT,CASTPLGTFSNQPQHF
TRBJ2-1,TRBD2,many,TRBV7-6,TGTGCCAGCAGCCCCCTAGCGGCGAGCTCCTACAATGAGCAGTTCTTC,CASSPLAASSYNEQFF
TRBJ2-5,NA,many,TRBV19,TGTGCCAGTAGTAATGGGTGGGCACAAGAGACCCAGTACTTC,CASSNGWAQETQYF
TRBJ2-3,NA,many,TRBV12-3/TRBV12-4,TGTGCCAGCAGGTCCGTGGTGCGGGACACAGATACGCAGTATTTT,CASRSVVRDTDTQYF
TRBJ1-2,TRBD1,many,TRBV12-5,TGTGCTAGTGTACGGGACAGAGGCTATATTGGCTACACCTTC,CASVRDRGYIGYTF
TRBJ2-2,NA,NA,TRBV12-3/TRBV12-4,TGTGCCAGCAGTTTATTCAGGAACACCGGGGAGCTGTTTTTT,CASSLFRNTGELFF
TRBJ2-7,NA,many,TRBV25-1,TGTGCCACGAGCCCTTCATACTACGAGCAGTACTTC,CATSPSYYEQYF
TRBJ2-3,NA,many,TRBV2,TGTGCCAGCATACCACTCGGCACAGATACGCAGTATTTT,CASIPLGTDTQYF
TRBJ1-4,NA,NA,TRBV11-3,TGTGCCAGCAGCTTAGGACTAGTTGACAGTTATAATGAAAAACTGTTTTTT,CASSLGLVDSYNEKLFF
TRBJ2-3,NA,many,TRBV10-3,TGTGCCATCAGTGAGTCAGGACGGAGGCAGGCCCCAGATACGCAGTATTTT,CAISESGRRQAPDTQYF
TRBJ1-1,TRBD1,NA,TRBV19,TGTGCCAGTAGTATGGCAGGGGGGGGTACTGGAGCTTTCTTT,CASSMAGGGTGAFF
TRBJ2-2,NA,many,TRBV7-3,TGTGCCAGCAGCTTATCGGGAAACACCGGGGAGCTGTTTTTT,CASSLSGNTGELFF
TRBJ2-5,TRBD2,NA,TRBV20-1,TGCAGTGCTTTCGATCCTAGCGGGACCAGAGAGAACCAGTACTTC,CSAFDPSGTRENQYF
TRBJ1-1,TRBD1,NA,TRBV11-3,TGTGCCTGCAGCTACCGGGACAGGGGCCGATTGAACACTGAAGCTTTCTTT,CACSYRDRGRLNTEAFF
TRBJ1-3,NA,many,TRBV30,TGTGCCTGGAAGGGACACGCGGCTGGAAACACCATATATTTT,CAWKGHAAGNTIYF